This T cell receptor beta chain came from a study of OX40 agonist ivuxolimab in advanced cancers. The length of the CDR3 is 16 residues. Germline CDR1 SGHRS, CDR2 YFSETQ. Trimming removed 4 bases from V and 3 bases from J, with 20 bases in between. The repertoire was sequenced with immunoSEQ multiplex PCR; TCRdb's copy has only in-frame clones and lacks some. Of tens of thousands of clones listed, 84% are singletons. This sample comprised CD4+ or CD8+ T cells sorted from blood, obtained in a trial of the OX40 agonist ivuxolimab. V gene TRBV5-1 combines with J gene TRBJ2-7; D call uncertain. The sequence came from an adult with an advanced solid tumor such as melanoma, head and neck, liver or kidney cancer. CDR3 region: CASSPHPTGWDYEQYF. The CDR3 DNA is TGCGCCAGCAGCCCTCACCCGACGGGTTGGGACTACGAGCAGTACTTC.